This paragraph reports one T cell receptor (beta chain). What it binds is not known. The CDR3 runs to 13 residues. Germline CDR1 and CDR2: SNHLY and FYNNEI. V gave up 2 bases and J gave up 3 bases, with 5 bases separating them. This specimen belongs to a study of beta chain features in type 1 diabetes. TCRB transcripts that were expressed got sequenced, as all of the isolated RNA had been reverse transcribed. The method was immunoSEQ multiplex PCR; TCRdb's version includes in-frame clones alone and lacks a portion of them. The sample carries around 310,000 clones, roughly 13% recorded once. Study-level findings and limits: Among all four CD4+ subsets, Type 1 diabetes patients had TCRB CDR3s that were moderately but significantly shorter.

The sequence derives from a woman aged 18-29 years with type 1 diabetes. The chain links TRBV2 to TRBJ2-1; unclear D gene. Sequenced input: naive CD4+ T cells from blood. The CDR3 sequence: CASSEWLYNEQFF. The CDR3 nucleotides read TGTGCCAGCAGTGAATGGCTCTACAATGAGCAGTTCTTC.